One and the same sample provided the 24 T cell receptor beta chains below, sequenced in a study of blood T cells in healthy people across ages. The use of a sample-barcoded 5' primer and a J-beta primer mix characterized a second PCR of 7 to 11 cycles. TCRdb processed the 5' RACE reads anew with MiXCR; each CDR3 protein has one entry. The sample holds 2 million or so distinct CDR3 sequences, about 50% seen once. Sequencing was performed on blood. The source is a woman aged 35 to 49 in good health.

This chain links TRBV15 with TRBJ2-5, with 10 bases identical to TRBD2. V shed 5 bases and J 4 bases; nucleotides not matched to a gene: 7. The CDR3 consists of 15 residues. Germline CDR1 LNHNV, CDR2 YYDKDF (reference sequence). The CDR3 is CATSLAGATRETQYF. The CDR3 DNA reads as TGTGCCACCAGCCTAGCGGGGGCGACCAGAGAGACCCAGTACTTC.

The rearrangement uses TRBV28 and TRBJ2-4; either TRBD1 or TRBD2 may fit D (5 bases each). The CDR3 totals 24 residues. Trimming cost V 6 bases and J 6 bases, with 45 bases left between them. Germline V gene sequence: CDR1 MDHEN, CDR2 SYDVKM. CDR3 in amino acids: CASSIFVTRDITRDLIVGGNIQYF. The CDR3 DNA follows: TGTGCCAGCAGCATATTTGTCACACGAGATATAACCAGGGACCTCATTGTCGGAGGAAACATTCAGTACTTC.

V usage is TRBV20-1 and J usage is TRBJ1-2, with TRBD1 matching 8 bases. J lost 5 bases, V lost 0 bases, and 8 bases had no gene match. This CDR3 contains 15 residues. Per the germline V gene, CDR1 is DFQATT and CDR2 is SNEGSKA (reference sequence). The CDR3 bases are TGCAGTGCTAGAGATCCCGCTACAGGGGGGTATGGCTACACCTTC. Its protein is CSARDPATGGYGYTF.

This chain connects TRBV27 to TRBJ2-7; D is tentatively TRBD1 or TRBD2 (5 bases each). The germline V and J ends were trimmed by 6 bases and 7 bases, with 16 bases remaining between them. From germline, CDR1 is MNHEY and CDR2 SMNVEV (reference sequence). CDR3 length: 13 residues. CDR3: CASSRDGAREQYF. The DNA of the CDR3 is TGTGCCAGCAGCCGTGACGGGGCGAGGGAGCAGTACTTC.

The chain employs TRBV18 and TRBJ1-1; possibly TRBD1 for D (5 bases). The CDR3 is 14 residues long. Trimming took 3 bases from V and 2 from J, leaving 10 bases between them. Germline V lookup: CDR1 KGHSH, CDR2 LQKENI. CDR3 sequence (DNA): TGTGCCAGCTCACCGCAGGGCACCAACACTGAAGCTTTCTTT. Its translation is CASSPQGTNTEAFF.

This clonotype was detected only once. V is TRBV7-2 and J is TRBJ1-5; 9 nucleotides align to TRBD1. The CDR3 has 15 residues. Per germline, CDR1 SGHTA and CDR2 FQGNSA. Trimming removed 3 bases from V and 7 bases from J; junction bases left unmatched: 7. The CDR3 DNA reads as TGTGCCAGCAGCTTTACCAGGACAGGGGCCCAGCCCCAGCATTTT. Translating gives CASSFTRTGAQPQHF.

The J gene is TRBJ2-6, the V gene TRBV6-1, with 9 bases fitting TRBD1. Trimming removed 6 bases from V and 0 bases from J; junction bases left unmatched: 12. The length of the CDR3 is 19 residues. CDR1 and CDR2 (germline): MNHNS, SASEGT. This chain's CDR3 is CASSNLGTGRLSGANVLTF. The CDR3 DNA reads TGTGCCAGCAGCAACCTCGGGACAGGGAGACTCTCTGGGGCCAACGTCCTGACTTTC.

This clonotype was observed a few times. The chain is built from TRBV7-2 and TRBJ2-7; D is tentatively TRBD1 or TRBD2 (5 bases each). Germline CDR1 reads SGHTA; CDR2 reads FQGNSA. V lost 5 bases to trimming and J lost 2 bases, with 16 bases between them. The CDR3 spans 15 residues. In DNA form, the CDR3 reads TGTGCCAGCAGCCACACGACAGCGGCTCCCTACGAGCAGTACTTC. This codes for CASSHTTAAPYEQYF.

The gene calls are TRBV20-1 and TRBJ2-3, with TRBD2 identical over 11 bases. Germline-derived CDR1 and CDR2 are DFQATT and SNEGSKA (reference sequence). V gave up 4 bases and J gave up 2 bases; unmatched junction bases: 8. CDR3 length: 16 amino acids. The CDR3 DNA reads TGCAGTGCTATAAAGGGGACTAGCGGATACACAGATACGCAGTATTTT. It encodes CSAIKGTSGYTDTQYF.

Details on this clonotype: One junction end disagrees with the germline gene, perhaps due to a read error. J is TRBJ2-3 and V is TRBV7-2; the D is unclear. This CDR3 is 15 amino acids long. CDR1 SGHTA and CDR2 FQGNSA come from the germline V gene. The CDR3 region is CASSPLALGTDTQYF. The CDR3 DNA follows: TGTGCCAGCAGTCCGCTCGCTCTGGGCACCGATACGCAGTATTTT.

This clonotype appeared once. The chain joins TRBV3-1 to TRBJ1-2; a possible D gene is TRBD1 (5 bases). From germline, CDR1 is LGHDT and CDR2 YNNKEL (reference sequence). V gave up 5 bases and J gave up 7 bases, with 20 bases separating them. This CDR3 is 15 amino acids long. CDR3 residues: CASSYRGRMSCGYTF. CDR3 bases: TGTGCCAGCAGCTATAGGGGACGCATGTCGTGTGGCTACACCTTC.

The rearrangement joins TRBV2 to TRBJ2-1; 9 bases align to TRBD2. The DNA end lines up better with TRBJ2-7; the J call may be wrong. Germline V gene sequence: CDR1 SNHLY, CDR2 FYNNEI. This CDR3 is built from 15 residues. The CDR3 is CASRVAGGTYNEQYF. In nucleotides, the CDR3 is TGTGCCAGCAGAGTTGCGGGGGGGACCTACAATGAGCAGTACTTC.

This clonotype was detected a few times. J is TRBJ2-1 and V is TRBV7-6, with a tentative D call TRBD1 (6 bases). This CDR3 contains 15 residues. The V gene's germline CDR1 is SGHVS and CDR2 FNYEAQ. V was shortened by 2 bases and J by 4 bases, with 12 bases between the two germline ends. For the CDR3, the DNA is TGTGCCAGCAGCTTAACCAGGGGCGAATACAATGAGCAGTTCTTC. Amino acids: CASSLTRGEYNEQFF.

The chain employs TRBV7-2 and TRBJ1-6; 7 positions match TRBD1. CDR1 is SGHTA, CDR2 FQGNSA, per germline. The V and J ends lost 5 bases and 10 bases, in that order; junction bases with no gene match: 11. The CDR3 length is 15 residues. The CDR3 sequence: CASSPIGGSGSPLHF. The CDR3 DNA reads TGTGCCAGCAGCCCCATAGGGGGCTCGGGATCACCCCTCCACTTT.

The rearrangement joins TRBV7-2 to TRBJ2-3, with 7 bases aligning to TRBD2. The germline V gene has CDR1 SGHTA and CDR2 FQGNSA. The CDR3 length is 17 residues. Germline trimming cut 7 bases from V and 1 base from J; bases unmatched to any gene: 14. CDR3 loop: CASTTQRSGVRTDTQYF. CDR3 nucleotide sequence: TGTGCCAGCACCACCCAACGGAGCGGGGTACGCACAGATACGCAGTATTTT.

CDR3 region: CSARASGGMNEQFF. In DNA, the CDR3 is TGCAGTGCTAGGGCCAGCGGGGGGATGAATGAGCAGTTCTTC. V usage is TRBV20-1 and J usage is TRBJ2-1; TRBD2 matches 9 bases. CDR3 length equals 14 residues. With 3 bases clipped from V and 7 bases from J, the junction kept 7 bases outside the gene matches. Germline values: CDR1 DFQATT, CDR2 SNEGSKA (reference sequence).

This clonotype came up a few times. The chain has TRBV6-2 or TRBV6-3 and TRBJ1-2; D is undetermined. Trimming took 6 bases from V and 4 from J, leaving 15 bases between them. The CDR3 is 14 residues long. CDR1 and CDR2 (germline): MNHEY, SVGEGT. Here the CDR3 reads CASSKGPNIYGYTF. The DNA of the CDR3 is TGTGCCAGCAGCAAGGGCCCCAACATCTATGGCTACACCTTC.

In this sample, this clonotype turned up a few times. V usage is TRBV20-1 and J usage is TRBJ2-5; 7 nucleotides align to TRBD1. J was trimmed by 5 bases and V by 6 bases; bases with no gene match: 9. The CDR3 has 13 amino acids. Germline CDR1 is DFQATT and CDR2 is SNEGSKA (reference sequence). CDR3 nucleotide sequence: TGCAGTGCCGGAGAGGGGGCGTATGAGACCCAGTACTTC. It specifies CSAGEGAYETQYF.

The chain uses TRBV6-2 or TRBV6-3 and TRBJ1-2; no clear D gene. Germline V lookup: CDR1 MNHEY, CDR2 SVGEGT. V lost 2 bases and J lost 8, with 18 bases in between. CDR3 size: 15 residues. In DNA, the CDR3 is TGTGCCAGCAGTTACCCAGGAGCGAATGTCATCGGCTACACCTTC. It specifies CASSYPGANVIGYTF.

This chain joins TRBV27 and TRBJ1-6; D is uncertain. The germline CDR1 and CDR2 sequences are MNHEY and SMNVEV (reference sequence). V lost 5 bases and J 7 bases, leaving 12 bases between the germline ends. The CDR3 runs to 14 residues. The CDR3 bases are TGTGCCAGCAGTCATCCGGACGAGAATTCACCCCTCCACTTT. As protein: CASSHPDENSPLHF.

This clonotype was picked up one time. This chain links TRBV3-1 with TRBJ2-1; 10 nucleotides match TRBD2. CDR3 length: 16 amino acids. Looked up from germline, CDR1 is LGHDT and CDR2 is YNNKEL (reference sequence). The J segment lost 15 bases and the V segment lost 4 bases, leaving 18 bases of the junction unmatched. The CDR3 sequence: CASSLAWDRTSGARFF. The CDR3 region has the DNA TGTGCCAGCAGCCTAGCTTGGGACCGAACTAGCGGGGCCCGGTTCTTC.

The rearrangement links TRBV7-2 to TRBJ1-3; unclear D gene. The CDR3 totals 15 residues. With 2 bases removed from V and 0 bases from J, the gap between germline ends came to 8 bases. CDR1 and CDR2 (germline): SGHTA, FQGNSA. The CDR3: CASSLTGISGNTIYF. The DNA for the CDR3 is TGTGCCAGCAGCTTAACGGGAATCTCTGGAAACACCATATATTTT. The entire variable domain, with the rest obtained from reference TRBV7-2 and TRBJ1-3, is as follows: GAGVSQSPSNKVTEKGKDVELRCDPISGHTALYWYRQSLGQGLEFLIYFQGNSAPDKSGLPSDRFSAERTGGSVSTLTIQRTQQEDSAVYLCASSLTGISGNTIYFGEGSWLTVV.

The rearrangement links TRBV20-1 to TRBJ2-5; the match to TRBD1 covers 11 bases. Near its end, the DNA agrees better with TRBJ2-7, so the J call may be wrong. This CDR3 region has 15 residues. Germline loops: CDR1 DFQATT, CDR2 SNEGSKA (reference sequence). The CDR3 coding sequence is TGCAGTGCTAGAGAGGACAGGGGGCGCATCGACGAGCAGTACTTC. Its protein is CSAREDRGRIDEQYF.

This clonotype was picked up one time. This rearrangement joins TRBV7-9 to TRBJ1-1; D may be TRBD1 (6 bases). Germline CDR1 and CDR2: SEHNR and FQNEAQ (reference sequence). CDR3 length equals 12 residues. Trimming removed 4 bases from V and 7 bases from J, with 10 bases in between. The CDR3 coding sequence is TGTGCCAGCAGCTGGGGGGGGCGTGAAGCTTTCTTT. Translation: CASSWGGREAFF.